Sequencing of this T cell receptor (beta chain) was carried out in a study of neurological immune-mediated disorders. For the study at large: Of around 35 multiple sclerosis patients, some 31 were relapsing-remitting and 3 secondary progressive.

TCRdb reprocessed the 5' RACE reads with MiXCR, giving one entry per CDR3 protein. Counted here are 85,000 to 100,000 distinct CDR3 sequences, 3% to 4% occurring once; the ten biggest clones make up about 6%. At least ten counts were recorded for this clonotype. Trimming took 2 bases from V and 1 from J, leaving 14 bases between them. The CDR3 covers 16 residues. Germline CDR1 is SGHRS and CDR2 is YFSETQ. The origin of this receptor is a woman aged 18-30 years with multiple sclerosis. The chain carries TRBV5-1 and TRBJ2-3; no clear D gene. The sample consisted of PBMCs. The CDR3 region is CASSFSNDRGTDTQYF. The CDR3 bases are TGCGCCAGCAGCTTCAGTAACGACCGGGGCACAGATACGCAGTATTTT.